Listed below are T cell receptor beta chains from one sample, sequenced in a study of cytomegalovirus exposure and HLA in healthy donors. Measured with immunoSEQ multiplex PCR; TCRdb has only the in-frame clones, and not every one. The sample consists of fewer than 110,000 clones, roughly four fifths of them appearing once. Sequenced input: PBMCs. Receptors originate from a man between 18 and 35 years old in good health and CMV-seronegative. CDR3s include the opening cysteine and the closing phenylalanine or tryptophan. A D gene is named only where the DNA matches it firmly. The size field is filled for only some rows; it gives once, few, many or a size class.

clone_size d_call j_call v_call cdr3_aa cdr3_nt
NA NA TRBJ1-6 TRBV4-2 CASSQEARGRNSPLHF TGTGCCAGCAGCCAAGAGGCTCGGGGTCGGAATTCACCCCTCCACTTT
NA NA TRBJ2-5 TRBV7-6 CASSLSGVETQYF TGTGCCAGCAGCTTATCAGGGGTTGAGACCCAGTACTTC
NA TRBD1 TRBJ2-2 TRBV6-1 CASSVLTGGTGELFF TGTGCCAGCAGTGTCCTGACAGGGGGAACCGGGGAGCTGTTTTTT
few NA TRBJ1-5 TRBV5-6 CASSLLGQGGQPQHF TGTGCCAGCAGCTTGTTGGGTCAGGGAGGTCAGCCCCAGCATTTT
NA TRBD1 TRBJ1-2 TRBV19 CASSMEGAYTF TGTGCCAGTAGTATGGAGGGGGCCTACACCTTC
NA TRBD1 TRBJ2-5 TRBV19 CASSGSGDRGGSETQYF TGTGCCAGTAGTGGGTCGGGGGACAGGGGAGGTTCGGAGACCCAGTACTTC
NA NA TRBJ1-4 TRBV19 CASRMEASTEKLFF TGTGCCAGTAGGATGGAGGCTTCGACGGAAAAACTGTTTTTT
NA NA TRBJ1-1 TRBV29-1 CSVGVSRVLTEAFF TGCAGCGTTGGGGTGAGCAGGGTCTTGACTGAAGCTTTCTTT
once NA TRBJ1-6 TRBV2 CASSEWDTGDNSPLHF TGTGCCAGCAGTGAGTGGGACACCGGAGATAATTCACCCCTCCACTTT
once TRBD1 TRBJ2-7 TRBV5-4 CASSSPMRQGAYEQYF TGTGCCAGCAGCTCCCCAATGCGACAGGGGGCATACGAGCAGTACTTC
NA TRBD1 TRBJ2-3 TRBV19 CASSKNRGTGITDTQYF TGTGCCAGTAGCAAGAACCGGGGGACAGGGATCACAGATACGCAGTATTTT
NA TRBD1 TRBJ2-7 TRBV7-9 CASTWATGDSYEQYF TGTGCCAGCACTTGGGCGACAGGGGATTCTTACGAGCAGTACTTC
NA NA TRBJ2-5 TRBV9 CASSVEGGRQTQYF TGTGCCAGCAGCGTAGAGGGGGGGAGACAGACCCAGTACTTC
NA TRBD2 TRBJ2-7 TRBV19 CASSIASGSSYEQYF TGTGCCAGTAGTATCGCTAGCGGGAGCTCCTACGAGCAGTACTTC
NA NA TRBJ1-4 TRBV19 CASSTAWRSNEKLFF TGTGCCAGTAGTACCGCCTGGAGGTCTAATGAAAAACTGTTTTTT
few NA TRBJ1-1 TRBV29-1 CSSHPAGDTEAFF TGCAGCTCCCACCCGGCGGGAGACACTGAAGCTTTCTTT
NA NA TRBJ2-1 TRBV5-1 CASSPGGTIYNEQFF TGCGCCAGCAGCCCGGGGGGCACCATATACAATGAGCAGTTCTTC
few NA TRBJ1-5 TRBV7-9 CASRGSGNQPQHF TGTGCCAGCAGGGGGAGTGGCAATCAGCCCCAGCATTTT
NA TRBD1 TRBJ2-7 TRBV4-3 CASSHGQGAYEQYF TGCGCCAGCAGTCACGGCCAGGGGGCCTACGAGCAGTACTTC
NA TRBD1 TRBJ1-5 TRBV6-4 CASSRDRTTQNQPQHF TGTGCCAGCAGTCGGGACAGGACTACGCAAAATCAGCCCCAGCATTTT
few NA TRBJ1-4 TRBV4-1 CASSQDPGQNDNEKLFF TGCGCCAGCAGCCAAGATCCCGGACAGAATGATAATGAAAAACTGTTTTTT
NA TRBD1 TRBJ2-5 TRBV7-2 CASSFRTGRGETQYF TGTGCCAGCAGTTTTCGGACAGGGCGAGGGGAGACCCAGTACTTC
NA NA TRBJ2-2 TRBV7-2 CASTVPSLNTGELFF TGTGCCAGCACGGTACCCTCATTGAACACCGGGGAGCTGTTTTTT
NA NA TRBJ2-1 TRBV27 CASSLRGEQFF TGTGCCAGCAGTTTAAGGGGTGAGCAGTTCTTC